This paragraph reports one T cell receptor (beta chain). Its antigen is not known. Trimming left V 0 bases short and J 7 bases short, with 12 bases between. This CDR3 contains 14 residues. Germline V lookup: CDR1 LGHNT, CDR2 FRNRAP. This sample is drawn from a study of shared clonotypes between healthy human individuals. The protocol was immunoSEQ multiplex PCR, while the TCRdb copy is restricted to in-frame clones and leaves out a portion. The repertoire holds some 800,000 clones, with about 91% as singletons. It was CD45RO-negative cells, positively selected for CCR7, that made up naive CD8 cells, with terminally differentiated effector memory CD45RA+ cells excluded. Study-level findings and limits: Blood was the sole source, and tissue repertoires probably differ.

The TCR originated in a man aged 25-45 years in good health. The rearrangement links TRBV12-5 to TRBJ1-2, with a tentative D call TRBD1 (5 bases). Sequences were obtained from naive CD8+ T cells sorted from blood. CDR3 sequence: CASGLVGQGGGYTF. DNA for the CDR3: TGTGCTAGTGGTTTGGTAGGGCAGGGAGGTGGCTACACCTTC.